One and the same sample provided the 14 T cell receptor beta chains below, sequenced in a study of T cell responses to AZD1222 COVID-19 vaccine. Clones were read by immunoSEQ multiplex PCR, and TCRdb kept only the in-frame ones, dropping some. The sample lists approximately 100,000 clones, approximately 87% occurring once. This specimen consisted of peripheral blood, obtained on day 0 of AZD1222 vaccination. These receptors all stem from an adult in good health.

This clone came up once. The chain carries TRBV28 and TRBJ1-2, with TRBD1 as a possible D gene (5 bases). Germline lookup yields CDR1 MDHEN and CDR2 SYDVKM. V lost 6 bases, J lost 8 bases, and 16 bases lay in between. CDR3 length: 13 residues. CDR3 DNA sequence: TGTGCCAGCAGCCTGTCGGGGACCCAAGGCTACACCTTC. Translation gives CASSLSGTQGYTF.

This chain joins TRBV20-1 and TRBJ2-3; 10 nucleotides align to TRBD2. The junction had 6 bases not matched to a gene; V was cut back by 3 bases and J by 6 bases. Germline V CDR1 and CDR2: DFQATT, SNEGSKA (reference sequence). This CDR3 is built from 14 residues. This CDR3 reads CSASQLAGSDTQYF. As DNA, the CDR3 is TGCAGTGCTAGTCAACTAGCGGGGAGCGATACGCAGTATTTT.

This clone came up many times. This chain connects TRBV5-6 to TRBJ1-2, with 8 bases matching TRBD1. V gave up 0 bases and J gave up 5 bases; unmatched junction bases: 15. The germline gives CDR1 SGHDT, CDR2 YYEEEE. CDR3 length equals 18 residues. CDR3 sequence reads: CASSLALMRTGRKYGYTF. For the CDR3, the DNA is TGTGCCAGCAGCTTGGCCCTCATGCGGACAGGGAGGAAGTATGGCTACACCTTC.

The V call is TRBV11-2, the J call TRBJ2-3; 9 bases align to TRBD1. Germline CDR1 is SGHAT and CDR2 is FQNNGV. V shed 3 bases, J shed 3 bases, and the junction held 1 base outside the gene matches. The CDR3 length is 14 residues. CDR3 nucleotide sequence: TGTGCCAGCAGCTTCGACAGGGGGACAGATACGCAGTATTTT. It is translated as CASSFDRGTDTQYF.

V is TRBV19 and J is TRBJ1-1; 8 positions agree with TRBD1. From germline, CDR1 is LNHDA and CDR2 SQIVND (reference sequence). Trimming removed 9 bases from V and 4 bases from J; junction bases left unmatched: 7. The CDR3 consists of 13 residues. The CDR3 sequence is CARQRQGTTEAFF. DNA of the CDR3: TGTGCCAGGCAAAGACAGGGGACCACTGAAGCTTTCTTT.

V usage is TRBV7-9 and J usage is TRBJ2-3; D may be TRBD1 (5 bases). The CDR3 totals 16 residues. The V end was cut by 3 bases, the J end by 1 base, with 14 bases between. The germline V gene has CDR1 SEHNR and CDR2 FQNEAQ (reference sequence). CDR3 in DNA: TGTGCCAGCAGCTTTATTACAGGAGAAGGCACAGATACGCAGTATTTT. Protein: CASSFITGEGTDTQYF.

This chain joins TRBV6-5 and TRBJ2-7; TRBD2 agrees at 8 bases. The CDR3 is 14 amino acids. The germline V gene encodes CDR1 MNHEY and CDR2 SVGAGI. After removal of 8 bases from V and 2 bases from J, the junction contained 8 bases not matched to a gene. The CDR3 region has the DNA TGTGCCAGCCGGGCGGGAGGAGGGGCCTACGAGCAGTACTTC. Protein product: CASRAGGGAYEQYF.

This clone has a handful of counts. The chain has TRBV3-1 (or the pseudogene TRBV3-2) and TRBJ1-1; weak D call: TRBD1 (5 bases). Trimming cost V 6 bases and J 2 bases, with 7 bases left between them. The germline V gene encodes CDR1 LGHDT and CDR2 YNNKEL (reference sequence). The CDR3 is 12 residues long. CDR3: CASRGVNTEAFF. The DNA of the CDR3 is TGTGCCAGCAGGGGGGTCAACACTGAAGCTTTCTTT.

DNA for the CDR3: TGCGCCAGCCGGGACAGAAGCAATCAGCCCCAGCATTTT. It translates to CASRDRSNQPQHF. The chain uses TRBV10-2 and TRBJ1-5, with 7 bases that match TRBD1. Unmatched junction bases numbered 2, after V lost 8 bases and J lost 1 base. CDR1 and CDR2 from the germline V gene are WSHSY and SAAADI. The CDR3 covers 13 residues.

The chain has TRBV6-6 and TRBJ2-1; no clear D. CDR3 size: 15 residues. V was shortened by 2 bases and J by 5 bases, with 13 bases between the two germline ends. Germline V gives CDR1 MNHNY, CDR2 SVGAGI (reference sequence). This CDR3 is CASSYSLVKNNEQFF. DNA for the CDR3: TGTGCCAGCAGTTACAGTCTGGTAAAGAACAATGAGCAGTTCTTC.

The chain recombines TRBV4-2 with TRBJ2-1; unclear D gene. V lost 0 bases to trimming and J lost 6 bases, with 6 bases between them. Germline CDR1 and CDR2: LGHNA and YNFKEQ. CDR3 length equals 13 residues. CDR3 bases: TGTGCCAGCAGCCAAGATATCCGCAATGAGCAGTTCTTC. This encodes CASSQDIRNEQFF.

CDR3 in amino acids: CASSLDGYTEAFF. The CDR3 coding sequence is TGCGCCAGCAGCTTGGACGGATACACTGAAGCTTTCTTT. The genes are TRBV5-1 and TRBJ1-1; D is uncertain. Trimming left V 0 bases short and J 3 bases short, with 6 bases between. This CDR3 has 13 residues. Per the germline V gene, CDR1 is SGHRS and CDR2 is YFSETQ.

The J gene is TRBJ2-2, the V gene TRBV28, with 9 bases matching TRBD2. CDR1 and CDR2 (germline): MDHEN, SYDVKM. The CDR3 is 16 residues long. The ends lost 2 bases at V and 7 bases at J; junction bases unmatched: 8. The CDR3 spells CASSLGPLAGIGELFF. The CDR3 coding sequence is TGTGCCAGCAGTTTAGGCCCCCTAGCGGGAATCGGGGAGCTGTTTTTT.

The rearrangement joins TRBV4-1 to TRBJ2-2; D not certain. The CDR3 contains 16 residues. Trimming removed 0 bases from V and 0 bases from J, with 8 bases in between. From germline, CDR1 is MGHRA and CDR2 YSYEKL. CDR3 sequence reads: CASSQEPQANTGELFF. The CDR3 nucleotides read TGCGCCAGCAGCCAAGAACCGCAGGCGAACACCGGGGAGCTGTTTTTT.